Shown below are 31 T cell receptor beta chains from a single sample sequenced in a study of T cell responses to AZD1222 COVID-19 vaccine. The table came from immunoSEQ multiplex PCR; TCRdb's copy has only in-frame clones and leaves some out. The table lists roughly 81,000 clones, 80% to 90% of them singletons, with about 7.5% in the top ten. This sample comprised peripheral blood, obtained on day 0 of AZD1222 vaccination. The receptor set was obtained from an adult in good health.

This rearrangement joins TRBV6-2 or TRBV6-3 to TRBJ2-7, with D hard to call. Germline V CDR1 and CDR2: MNHEY, SVGEGT. Trimming stripped 2 bases from V and 5 bases from J, with 13 bases between. The CDR3 is 14 amino acids. The CDR3 reads CASSYGTIGDEQYF. The CDR3, as DNA: TGTGCCAGCAGTTACGGAACAATTGGGGACGAGCAGTACTTC.

On this clone itself: Because it lacks the conserved phenylalanine or tryptophan at the end, this CDR3 is likely a read error. No DNA is shown, since the ends of the CDR3 on it are uncertain; the CDR3 is the one TCRdb lists. V gene TRBV20-1 combines with J gene TRBJ2-3. The CDR3 is 8 residues long, counting both termini. Germline-derived CDR1 and CDR2 are DFQATT and SNEGSKA (reference sequence). The CDR3 spells CSAPFGGN.

As concerns this clone: The junction differs from germline at one of its ends, possibly a read error. The chain uses TRBV3-1 (or the pseudogene TRBV3-2) and TRBJ2-7, with D possibly TRBD2 on 6 matching bases. The CDR3 length is 12 residues. CDR1 is LGHDT, CDR2 YNNKEL, per germline (reference sequence). The chain's CDR3 is CASSQDGTGVHF. The DNA of the CDR3 is TGTGCCAGCAGCCAAGATGGAACGGGAGTTCACTTC.

There are a few counts of this clone. The chain employs TRBV3-1 (or the pseudogene TRBV3-2) and TRBJ1-2; D possibly corresponds to TRBD1 (5 bases). With 1 base removed from V and 13 bases from J, the gap between germline ends came to 16 bases. This CDR3 comprises 13 residues. The germline V gene encodes CDR1 LGHDT and CDR2 YNNKEL (reference sequence). CDR3 region: CASSQGVEGRSTF. The CDR3 DNA reads TGTGCCAGCAGCCAAGGTGTGGAGGGGCGCAGCACCTTC.

V is TRBV5-1 and J is TRBJ1-6, with 10 bases that match TRBD1. This CDR3 has 15 amino acids. CDR1 is SGHRS and CDR2 is YFSETQ in the germline V gene. The V and J ends lost 5 bases and 7 bases, in that order; junction bases with no gene match: 6. Here the CDR3 DNA reads TGCGCCAGCAGTCGGGACAGGGGTGAAAATTCACCCCTCCACTTT. This sequence encodes CASSRDRGENSPLHF.

V and J are TRBV6-5 and TRBJ2-4; no definite D call. The germline CDR1 and CDR2 sequences are MNHEY and SVGAGI. The CDR3 covers 11 residues. The ends were cut back, 9 bases at V and 0 bases at J, with 3 bases in the middle. The CDR3 nucleotides are TGTGCCAGGGTAGCCAAAAACATTCAGTACTTC. It is translated as CARVAKNIQYF.

A few counts support this clone. J is TRBJ2-2 and V is TRBV10-2; D may be TRBD2 (5 bases). The CDR3 totals 16 residues. V lost 4 bases and J lost 0, with 12 bases in between. Looked up from germline, CDR1 is WSHSY and CDR2 is SAAADI. In nucleotides, the CDR3 is TGCGCCAGCAGTGGAGGTGCAGCGGCGAACACCGGGGAGCTGTTTTTT. It specifies CASSGGAAANTGELFF.

J is TRBJ2-7 and V is TRBV4-1, with D perhaps TRBD1 or TRBD2 (7 bases each). This CDR3 is 17 amino acids long. V shed 4 bases and J shed 5 bases, with 24 bases lying between them. CDR1 and CDR2 from the germline V gene are MGHRA and YSYEKL. CDR3 sequence: CASSLLGEGAKGNEQYF. CDR3 in DNA: TGCGCCAGCAGCCTCTTGGGGGAGGGGGCTAAGGGGAACGAGCAGTACTTC.

The rearrangement uses TRBV2 and TRBJ1-2; 9 bases line up with TRBD1. The CDR3 totals 15 residues. Germline CDR1 SNHLY, CDR2 FYNNEI. V shed 5 bases, J shed 0 bases, and the junction held 4 bases outside the gene matches. CDR3 nucleotides: TGTGCCAGCAGTCTACAGGGGGCGGCTAACTATGGCTACACCTTC. It yields the protein CASSLQGAANYGYTF. The full variable domain, its missing parts supplied by reference TRBV2 and TRBJ1-2, is EPEVTQTPSHQVTQMGQEVILRCVPISNHLYFYWYRQILGQKVEFLVSFYNNEISEKSEIFDDQFSVERPDGSNFTLKIRSTKLEDSAMYFCASSLQGAANYGYTFGSGTRLTVV.

The chain is built from TRBV2 and TRBJ1-3; TRBD1 aligns across 9 bases. The CDR3 totals 15 residues. V trimming: 4 bases; J trimming: 2 bases; junction bases outside the gene matches: 3. Germline CDR1 and CDR2: SNHLY and FYNNEI. CDR3 coding DNA: TGTGCCAGCAGTGGGACAGGGGTGGCTGGAAACACCATATATTTT. Translation: CASSGTGVAGNTIYF.

The rearrangement joins TRBV7-2 to TRBJ2-5, with D possibly matching TRBD2 (6 bases). This CDR3 contains 18 residues. Germline V lookup: CDR1 SGHTA, CDR2 FQGNSA. Trimming pared 1 base from V and 5 bases from J, leaving 23 bases between. This CDR3 reads CASSLEGWAGQRRETQYF. The DNA for the CDR3 is TGTGCCAGCAGCTTAGAGGGATGGGCGGGGCAGAGGCGGGAGACCCAGTACTTC.

Worth noting for this clone: Because the CDR3's place on the DNA is in doubt, the DNA is left out and the CDR3 is given as listed by TCRdb. The chain joins TRBV19 to TRBJ1-1; TRBD1, the table's D call, was not compared with the DNA. Germline-derived CDR1 and CDR2 are LNHDA and SQIVND (reference sequence). The CDR3 is 16 residues long, ends included. The chain's CDR3 is CASTSGQGRPNTEAFF.

V is TRBV6-1 and J is TRBJ2-1; 7 bases match TRBD1. Per germline, CDR1 MNHNS and CDR2 SASEGT. V lost 0 bases and J lost 5; bases outside the gene matches: 7. The CDR3 length is 16 residues. The DNA for the CDR3 is TGTGCCAGCAGTGAAGCGTTGCAGGGGGACCACAATGAGCAGTTCTTC. Amino acid sequence: CASSEALQGDHNEQFF.

V and J are TRBV15 and TRBJ2-1, with 7 bases that match TRBD2. This CDR3 has 12 residues. Germline V gives CDR1 LNHNV, CDR2 YYDKDF (reference sequence). Trimming cost V 6 bases and J 4 bases; bases outside gene matches: 0. The CDR3 region is CATRGGYNEQFF. CDR3 nucleotide sequence: TGTGCCACCAGGGGAGGGTACAATGAGCAGTTCTTC.

This rearrangement joins TRBV7-8 to TRBJ2-7; 8 bases line up with TRBD2. CDR1 and CDR2 from the germline V gene are SGHVS and FQNEAQ. The CDR3 is made up of 16 amino acids. Losses at the gene ends were 5 bases for V and 2 bases for J; bases not matched to a gene: 11. The CDR3 DNA follows: TGTGCCAGCAGCCCCCCGGGTAGCGGGGTCCCCTACGAGCAGTACTTC. This sequence encodes CASSPPGSGVPYEQYF.

The gene calls are TRBV6-5 and TRBJ1-1; D gene ambiguous. The germline CDR1 and CDR2 sequences are MNHEY and SVGAGI. V lost 10 bases, J lost 1 base, and 13 bases lay in between. The CDR3 has 13 amino acids. CDR3 sequence (DNA): TGTGCCAACGGGAAACAAGGGAACACTGAAGCTTTCTTT. It translates to CANGKQGNTEAFF.

This clone was picked up one time. The chain links TRBV27 to TRBJ2-2; D unclear. V lost 3 bases and J 2 bases, leaving 10 bases between the germline ends. Germline V gene data show CDR1 as MNHEY and CDR2 as SMNVEV (reference sequence). This CDR3 is 15 amino acids long. CDR3 sequence (DNA): TGTGCCAGCAGTTTGACCCTTTTAAACACCGGGGAGCTGTTTTTT. Translating gives CASSLTLLNTGELFF.

The chain uses TRBV7-2 and TRBJ1-3, with 7 bases lining up with TRBD1. CDR1 and CDR2 from the germline V gene are SGHTA and FQGNSA. CDR3 length: 15 residues. V shed 5 bases and J 0 bases; nucleotides not matched to a gene: 4. The CDR3 DNA is TGTGCCAGCAGCGTAGGGACAGTCTCTGGAAACACCATATATTTT. It is translated as CASSVGTVSGNTIYF.

CDR3 DNA sequence: TGCGCCAGCAGCCAAGACCAGGGGGCCTTCTCCTACAATGAGCAGTTCTTC. The encoded protein is CASSQDQGAFSYNEQFF. The chain combines TRBV4-1 with TRBJ2-1; TRBD1 matches at 8 bases. CDR3 length equals 17 residues. In germline, CDR1 is MGHRA, CDR2 YSYEKL. V was pared by 0 bases and J by 0 bases, with 4 bases of the junction left unmatched.

The rearrangement joins TRBV9 to TRBJ1-3, with D unresolved. The germline V and J ends were trimmed by 6 bases and 3 bases, with 4 bases remaining between them. The CDR3 has 11 residues. In germline, CDR1 is SGDLS, CDR2 YYNGEE. CDR3 sequence: CASTNGNTIYF. In nucleotides, the CDR3 is TGTGCCAGCACTAATGGAAACACCATATATTTT.

This chain links TRBV14 with TRBJ2-7; tentative D call: TRBD1 (5 bases). Germline CDR1 reads SGHDN; CDR2 reads FVKESK. This CDR3 is 13 amino acids long. The ends were cut back, 1 base at V and 7 bases at J, with 11 bases in the middle. The CDR3 sequence: CASSQGAGREQYF. In DNA form, the CDR3 reads TGTGCCAGCAGCCAAGGGGCAGGGCGGGAGCAGTACTTC. The full variable domain, its missing parts supplied by reference TRBV14 and TRBJ2-7, is EAGVTQFPSHSVIEKGQTVTLRCDPISGHDNLYWYRRVMGKEIKFLLHFVKESKQDESGMPNNRFLAERTGGTYSTLKVQPAELEDSGVYFCASSQGAGREQYFGPGTRLTVT.

The V and J genes are TRBV5-6 and TRBJ2-2, with D hard to call. The V and J ends lost 1 base and 5 bases respectively, with 12 bases between them. The CDR3 sequence is 15 residues long. The germline V gene encodes CDR1 SGHDT and CDR2 YYEEEE. CDR3 sequence: CASSLPNTATGELFF. The DNA of the CDR3 is TGTGCCAGCAGCTTGCCGAATACGGCGACCGGGGAGCTGTTTTTT. The whole variable domain, filled in from reference TRBV5-6 and TRBJ2-2, reads DAGVTQSPTHLIKTRGQQVTLRCSPKSGHDTVSWYQQALGQGPQFIFQYYEEEERQRGNFPDRFSGHQFPNYSSELNVNALLLGDSALYLCASSLPNTATGELFFGEGSRLTVL.

In DNA, the CDR3 is TGTGCCAGCAGCAAGGACAGGGAGGAAAAACTGTTTTTT. Translation gives CASSKDREEKLFF. The rearrangement uses TRBV6-5 and TRBJ1-4, with 8 bases identical to TRBD1. There are 13 residues in the CDR3. V lost 6 bases to trimming and J lost 8 bases; unmatched junction nucleotides: 5. The germline gives CDR1 MNHEY, CDR2 SVGAGI.

The chain joins TRBV11-3 to TRBJ1-2; 9 bases align to TRBD1. The CDR3 has 15 residues. Trimming took 5 bases from V and 7 from J; bases not matched to a gene: 11. Germline V gene lookup returns CDR1 SGHNT and CDR2 YENEEA. The CDR3 here is CASSLIQGASGGYTF. The CDR3 DNA is TGTGCCAGCAGCCTGATACAGGGGGCATCTGGTGGCTACACCTTC.

V usage is TRBV10-3 and J usage is TRBJ1-1; 9 bases are a match to TRBD1. The CDR3 loop spans 16 amino acids. Germline CDR1 ENHRY, CDR2 SYGVKD. V lost 3 bases and J lost 1; bases outside the gene matches: 6. The CDR3 loop reads CAISDQQGARNTEAFF. As DNA, the CDR3 is TGTGCCATCAGTGACCAACAGGGGGCGCGGAACACTGAAGCTTTCTTT.

This clone was counted between two and nine times. V usage is TRBV11-3 and J usage is TRBJ1-1; 7 bases are shared with TRBD1. Germline trimming cut 1 base from V and 3 bases from J; bases unmatched to any gene: 8. CDR1 is SGHNT and CDR2 is YENEEA in the germline V gene. The CDR3 runs 16 residues. The CDR3 here is CASSLGFRGSDTEAFF. The CDR3 DNA sequence: TGTGCCAGCAGCTTAGGGTTCAGGGGGTCGGACACTGAAGCTTTCTTT.

The genes are TRBV7-2 and TRBJ1-2, with 7 positions matching TRBD1. This CDR3 is built from 17 residues. Trimming cost V 4 bases and J 1 base; bases outside gene matches: 12. Germline V gene sequence: CDR1 SGHTA, CDR2 FQGNSA. CDR3 DNA sequence: TGTGCCAGCAGCTCCTTCTCGGACAGGTGGGGTAACTATGGCTACACCTTC. Its protein is CASSSFSDRWGNYGYTF.

The genes are TRBV19 and TRBJ1-1; 9 nucleotides agree with TRBD1. Germline CDR1 LNHDA, CDR2 SQIVND (reference sequence). The CDR3 consists of 17 residues. After removal of 1 base from V and 2 bases from J, the junction contained 8 bases not matched to a gene. The CDR3 here is CASSIARRQGGNTEAFF. CDR3 DNA sequence: TGTGCCAGTAGTATAGCCCGCAGACAGGGGGGCAACACTGAAGCTTTCTTT. The entire variable domain, with the rest obtained from reference TRBV19 and TRBJ1-1, is as follows: DGGITQSPKYLFRKEGQNVTLSCEQNLNHDAMYWYRQDPGQGLRLIYYSQIVNDFQKGDIAEGYSVSREKKESFPLTVTSAQKNPTAFYLCASSIARRQGGNTEAFFGQGTRLTVV.

The V and J genes are TRBV10-3 and TRBJ1-3, with D tentatively TRBD1 (6 bases). The CDR3 runs to 14 residues. From germline, CDR1 is ENHRY and CDR2 SYGVKD. The ends were cut back, 6 bases at V and 1 base at J, with 10 bases in the middle. CDR3 in DNA: TGTGCCATCAGCATACAGGGATCTGGAAACACCATATATTTT. This gives the protein CAISIQGSGNTIYF.

The genes are TRBV6-5 and TRBJ1-2; D perhaps matches TRBD1 (5 bases). V shed 1 base and J shed 8 bases, with 11 bases lying between them. Germline CDR1 reads MNHEY; CDR2 reads SVGAGI. The CDR3 has 13 amino acids. As DNA, the CDR3 is TGTGCCAGCAGTTACTTACAGGTCGGCGGCTACACCTTC. Residues: CASSYLQVGGYTF.

This clone was seen only once. The CDR3 spells CASSWTGGLNEKLFF. CDR3 nucleotides: TGTGCCAGCAGCTGGACAGGGGGCCTCAATGAAAAACTGTTTTTT. The chain uses TRBV5-8 and TRBJ1-4; 11 nucleotides line up with TRBD1. Germline V CDR1 and CDR2: SGHTS, YDEGEE. The CDR3 covers 15 residues. The trim removed 3 bases at V and 5 bases at J, leaving 3 bases unmatched.